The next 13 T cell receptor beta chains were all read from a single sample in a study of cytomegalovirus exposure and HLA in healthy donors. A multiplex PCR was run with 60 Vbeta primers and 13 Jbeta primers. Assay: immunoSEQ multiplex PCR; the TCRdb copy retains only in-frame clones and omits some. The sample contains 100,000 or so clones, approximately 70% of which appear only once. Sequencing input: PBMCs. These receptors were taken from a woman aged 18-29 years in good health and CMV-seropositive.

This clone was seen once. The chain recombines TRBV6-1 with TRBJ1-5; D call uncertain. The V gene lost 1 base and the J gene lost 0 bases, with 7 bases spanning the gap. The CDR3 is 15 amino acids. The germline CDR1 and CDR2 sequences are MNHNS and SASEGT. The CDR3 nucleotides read TGTGCCAGCAGTGAAGTTGGCATTAGCAATCAGCCCCAGCATTTT. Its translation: CASSEVGISNQPQHF.

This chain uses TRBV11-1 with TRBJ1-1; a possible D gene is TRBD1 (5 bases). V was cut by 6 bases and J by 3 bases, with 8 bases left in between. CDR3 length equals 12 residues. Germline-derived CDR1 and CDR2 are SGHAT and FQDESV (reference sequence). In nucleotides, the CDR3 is TGTGCCAGCAGTTGGGGGGACACTGAAGCTTTCTTT. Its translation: CASSWGDTEAFF.

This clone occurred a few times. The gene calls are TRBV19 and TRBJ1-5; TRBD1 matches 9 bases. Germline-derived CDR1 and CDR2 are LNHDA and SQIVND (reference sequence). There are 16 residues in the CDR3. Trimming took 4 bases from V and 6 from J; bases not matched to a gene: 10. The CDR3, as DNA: TGTGCCAGTAGTACTTCGGACAGGGGCGAGGGTCAGCCCCAGCATTTT. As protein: CASSTSDRGEGQPQHF.

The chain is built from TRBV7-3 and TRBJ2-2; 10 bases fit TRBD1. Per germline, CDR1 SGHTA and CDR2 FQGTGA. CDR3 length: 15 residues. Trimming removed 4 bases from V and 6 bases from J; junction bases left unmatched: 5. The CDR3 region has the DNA TGTGCCAGCAGCTCGACAGGGGGCGCGGCCGGGGAGCTGTTTTTT. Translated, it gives CASSSTGGAAGELFF.

The CDR3 coding sequence is TGTGCCAGCAGTTACTCCGGACTAGCGGGATCAGATACGCAGTATTTT. Protein product: CASSYSGLAGSDTQYF. The chain has TRBV6-5 and TRBJ2-3, with 12 positions matching TRBD2. The CDR3 has 16 residues. Trimming at V came to 0 bases and at J to 4 bases, leaving 2 bases not matched to a gene. Germline values: CDR1 MNHEY, CDR2 SVGAGI.

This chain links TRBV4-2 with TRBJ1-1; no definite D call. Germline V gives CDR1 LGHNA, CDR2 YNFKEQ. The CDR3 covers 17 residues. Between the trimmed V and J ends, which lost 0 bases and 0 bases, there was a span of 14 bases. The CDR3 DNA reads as TGTGCCAGCAGCCAAGAAAGCTCGCGGACTTTGAACACTGAAGCTTTCTTT. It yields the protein CASSQESSRTLNTEAFF.

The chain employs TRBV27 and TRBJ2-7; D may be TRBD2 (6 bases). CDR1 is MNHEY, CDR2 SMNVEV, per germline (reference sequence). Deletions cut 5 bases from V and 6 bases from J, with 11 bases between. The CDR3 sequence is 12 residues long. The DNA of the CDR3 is TGTGCCAGCAGTGCGACTAGGACCGAGCAGTACTTC. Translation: CASSATRTEQYF.

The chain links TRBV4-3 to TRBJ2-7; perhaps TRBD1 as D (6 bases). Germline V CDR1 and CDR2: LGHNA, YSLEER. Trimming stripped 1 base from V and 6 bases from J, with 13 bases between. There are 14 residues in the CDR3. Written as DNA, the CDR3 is TGCGCCAGCAGCCAAGCACAGGGCTCGGGCGAGCAGTACTTC. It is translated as CASSQAQGSGEQYF.

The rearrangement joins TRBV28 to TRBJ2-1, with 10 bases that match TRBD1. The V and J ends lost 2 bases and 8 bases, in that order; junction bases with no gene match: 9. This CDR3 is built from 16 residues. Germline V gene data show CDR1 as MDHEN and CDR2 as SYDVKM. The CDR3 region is CASSLEPGQGSDEQFF. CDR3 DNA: TGTGCCAGCAGTTTAGAACCGGGACAGGGGAGCGATGAGCAGTTCTTC.

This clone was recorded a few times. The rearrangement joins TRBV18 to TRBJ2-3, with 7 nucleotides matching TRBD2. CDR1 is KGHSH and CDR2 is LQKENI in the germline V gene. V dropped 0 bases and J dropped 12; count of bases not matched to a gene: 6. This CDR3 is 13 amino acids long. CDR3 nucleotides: TGTGCCAGCTCACCACCCGGACTAGAGACCCAGTATTTT. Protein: CASSPPGLETQYF.

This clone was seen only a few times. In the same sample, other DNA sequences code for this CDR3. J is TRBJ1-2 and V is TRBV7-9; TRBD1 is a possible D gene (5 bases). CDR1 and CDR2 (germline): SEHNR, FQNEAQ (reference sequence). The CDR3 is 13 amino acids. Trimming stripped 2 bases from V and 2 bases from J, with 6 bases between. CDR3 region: CASSLPGNYGYTF. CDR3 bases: TGTGCCAGCAGCTTACCAGGGAACTATGGCTACACCTTC.

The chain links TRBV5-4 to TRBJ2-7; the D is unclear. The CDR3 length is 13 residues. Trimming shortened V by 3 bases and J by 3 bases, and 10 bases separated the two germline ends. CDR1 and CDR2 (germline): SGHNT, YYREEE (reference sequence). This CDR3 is CASSSPLSYEQYF. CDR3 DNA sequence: TGTGCCAGCAGCTCCCCCCTTAGCTACGAGCAGTACTTC.

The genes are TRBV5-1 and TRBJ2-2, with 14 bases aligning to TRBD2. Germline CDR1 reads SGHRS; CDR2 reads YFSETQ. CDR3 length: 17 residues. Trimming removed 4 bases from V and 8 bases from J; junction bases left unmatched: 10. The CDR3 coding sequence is TGCGCCAGCAGCGCTCCGGGACTAGCGGGAGCCCGGGGGGAGCTGTTTTTT. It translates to CASSAPGLAGARGELFF.